This T cell receptor (beta chain) was found in a study of response to subunit inactivated influenza vaccine. Study-wide findings and caveats: Each seasonal flu vaccination may recruit only limited new T cells, authors suggested.

The CDR3 runs 19 residues. The V gene's germline CDR1 is SGHVS and CDR2 FNYEAQ. TCRdb fed the RT-PCR reads into MiXCR, producing one record per CDR3 protein. The sample includes over 750,000 distinct CDR3 sequences, approximately 22% of them seen just once. Concerning this clonotype itself: The antigen remains unidentified. Sequence at one end of the junction differs from germline and may be a read error.

This chain uses TRBV7-6 with TRBJ2-3; 14 bases align to TRBD2. The starting material was PBMCs from blood, obtained roughly 5 days after vaccination. The sequence was collected from a man in his forties or fifties who received an inactivated influenza vaccine. The CDR3 nucleotides are TGTGTCAGCAGCTTAGGGGGGGGACTAGCGGGAGTTATGACAGATACGCAGTATTTT. This sequence encodes CVSSLGGGLAGVMTDTQYF.